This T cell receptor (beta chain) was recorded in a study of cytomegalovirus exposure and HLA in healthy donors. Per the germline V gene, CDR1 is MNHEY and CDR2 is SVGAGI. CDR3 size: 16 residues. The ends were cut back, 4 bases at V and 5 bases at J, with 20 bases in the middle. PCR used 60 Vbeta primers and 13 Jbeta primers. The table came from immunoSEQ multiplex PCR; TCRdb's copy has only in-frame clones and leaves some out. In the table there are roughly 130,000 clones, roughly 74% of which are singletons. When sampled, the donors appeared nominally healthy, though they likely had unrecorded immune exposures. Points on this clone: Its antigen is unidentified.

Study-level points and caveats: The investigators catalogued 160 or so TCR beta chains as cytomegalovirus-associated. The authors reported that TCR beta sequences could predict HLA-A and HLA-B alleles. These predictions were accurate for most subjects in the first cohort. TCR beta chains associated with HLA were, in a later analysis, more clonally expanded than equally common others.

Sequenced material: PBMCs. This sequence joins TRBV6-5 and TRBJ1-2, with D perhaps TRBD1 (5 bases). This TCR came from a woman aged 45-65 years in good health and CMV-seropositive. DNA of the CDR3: TGTGCCAGCAGTTTGGGGCCCACGACAGATAAATATGGCTACACCTTC. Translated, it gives CASSLGPTTDKYGYTF.